Reported below is one T cell receptor beta chain. No antigen is known for it. Ten milliliters of peripheral blood were drawn from each donor into EDTA-treated tubes. This sample was included in a study of blood T cells in healthy people across ages. Study observations and caveats: With age, beta diversity per million T cells declined roughly linearly, significantly by approximately 40.

From germline, CDR1 is LGHNA and CDR2 YNFKEQ. With 4 bases clipped from V and 2 bases from J, the junction kept 6 bases outside the gene matches. The CDR3 contains 16 residues. Primed by a sample-barcoded 5' primer and a J-beta primer mix, a second PCR proceeded for about 7 to 12 cycles. TCRdb passed the 5' RACE reads through MiXCR, listing each CDR3 protein once. This sample carries 650,000 to 1,000,000 distinct CDR3 sequences, 35% to 40% of them seen once, and the ten largest clones take 10% to 15%. The chain has TRBV4-2 and TRBJ2-3; TRBD2 agrees at 10 bases. The source material was blood. The TCR comes from a man aged 18 to 29 in good health. CDR3 amino acids: CASSRISGGNTDTQYF. The CDR3 DNA is TGTGCCAGCAGCCGCATTAGCGGGGGGAACACAGATACGCAGTATTTT.